This T cell receptor beta chain came from a study of blood T cell repertoires in COVID-19. The CDR3 covers 15 residues. From germline, CDR1 is SGHTA and CDR2 FQGTGA. With 4 bases clipped from V and 8 bases from J, the junction kept 13 bases outside the gene matches. Clones were read by immunoSEQ multiplex PCR, and TCRdb kept only the in-frame ones, dropping some. This sample carries around 150,000 clones, 85% of them seen once, and the ten largest clones take about 3%. V is TRBV7-3 and J is TRBJ1-2; 7 bases line up with TRBD1. Sample: peripheral blood. This sequence originates from a human donor with acute or convalescent COVID-19. The donor label of this sample is uncertain. For the CDR3, the DNA is TGTGCCAGCAGCTCAGAGGGGGCGGGGATGAGCGGCTACACCTTC. Translation gives CASSSEGAGMSGYTF.